What follows are 29 T cell receptor beta chains derived from one specimen sequenced in a study of cytomegalovirus exposure and HLA in healthy donors. The PCR was carried out with 60 Vbeta primers and 13 Jbeta primers. The data were produced by immunoSEQ multiplex PCR, yet TCRdb's version contains in-frame clones alone and is incomplete. Among about 100,000 clones listed, 75% were seen once. The source material was PBMCs. All receptors come from a man aged 45-60 years in good health and CMV-seronegative.

This rearrangement joins TRBV27 to TRBJ2-5, with 10 bases aligning to TRBD2. Germline loops: CDR1 MNHEY, CDR2 SMNVEV (reference sequence). This CDR3 has 17 residues. V lost 4 bases, J lost 2 bases, and 10 bases stayed unmatched. The CDR3 DNA is TGTGCCAGCAGTTCGAGATCTAGCGGGAGATTTCAAGAGACCCAGTACTTC. Its translation is CASSSRSSGRFQETQYF.

The J gene is TRBJ2-2, the V gene TRBV12-5; the D gene is possibly TRBD1 (6 bases). Looked up from germline, CDR1 is LGHNT and CDR2 is FRNRAP. There are 15 residues in the CDR3. Trimming left V 2 bases short and J 6 bases short, with 13 bases between. This chain's CDR3 is CASGLPSQGAGELFF. The CDR3 region has the DNA TGTGCTAGTGGTTTGCCGTCACAGGGCGCCGGGGAGCTGTTTTTT. Full variable domain (rest looked up from reference TRBV12-5 and TRBJ2-2): DARVTQTPRHKVTEMGQEVTMRCQPILGHNTVFWYRQTMMQGLELLAYFRNRAPLDDSGMPKDRFSAEMPDATLATLKIQPSEPRDSAVYFCASGLPSQGAGELFFGEGSRLTVL.

The chain is built from TRBV20-1 and TRBJ2-7; the match to TRBD1 covers 10 bases. The CDR3 runs 11 residues. Germline V gene data show CDR1 as DFQATT and CDR2 as SNEGSKA (reference sequence). Trimming cost V 6 bases and J 6 bases; bases outside gene matches: 2. As DNA, the CDR3 is TGCAGTGCCCGGACAGGGGGCGAGCAGTACTTC. Amino acid sequence: CSARTGGEQYF.

This sequence joins TRBV5-1 and TRBJ2-1, with unresolved D. The CDR3 sequence is 15 residues long. Per germline, CDR1 SGHRS and CDR2 YFSETQ. The V end lost 4 bases, the J end lost 10 bases, and 21 bases lay between the germline ends. CDR3 region: CASSGTTTVNEEQFF. CDR3 in DNA: TGCGCCAGCAGCGGAACTACGACGGTTAATGAAGAGCAGTTCTTC.

The chain links TRBV6-1 to TRBJ2-3; 8 bases line up with TRBD2. CDR1 is MNHNS and CDR2 is SASEGT in the germline V gene. J lost 2 bases, V lost 7 bases, and 5 bases had no gene match. There are 14 residues in the CDR3. CDR3 in DNA: TGTGCCAGCACCCAGCGGGGGTCCACAGATACGCAGTATTTT. It encodes CASTQRGSTDTQYF.

V is TRBV6-5 and J is TRBJ2-5, with 7 bases identical to TRBD1. Trimming took 7 bases from V and 1 from J; bases not matched to a gene: 3. This CDR3 region has 13 residues. Germline CDR1 and CDR2: MNHEY and SVGAGI. CDR3 in DNA: TGTGCCAGCACCCGGGACAGCCAAGAGACCCAGTACTTC. Amino acids: CASTRDSQETQYF.

The chain has TRBV4-1 and TRBJ2-2, with D tentatively TRBD2 (5 bases). From germline, CDR1 is MGHRA and CDR2 YSYEKL. This CDR3 is built from 14 residues. V was pared by 3 bases and J by 6 bases, with 11 bases between. The CDR3 DNA is TGCGCCAGCAGCCACCCCGGACTGGCCGGGGAGCTGTTTTTT. It codes for CASSHPGLAGELFF.

This clone was seen more than once but under ten times. CDR3 residues: CASSVAGADTGELFF. DNA for the CDR3: TGTGCCAGCAGCGTGGCGGGAGCGGACACCGGGGAGCTGTTTTTT. The chain uses TRBV9 and TRBJ2-2; 7 nucleotides match TRBD2. The CDR3 sequence is 15 residues long. Germline CDR1 is SGDLS and CDR2 is YYNGEE. The V gene end was trimmed by 2 bases and the J gene end by 3 bases; junction bases not matched to a gene: 4.

The CDR3 loop reads CASSPPVGGYEQYF. CDR3 DNA: TGTGCCAGCTCACCACCGGTGGGGGGGTACGAGCAGTACTTC. The chain is built from TRBV18 and TRBJ2-7, with 7 bases fitting TRBD2. Germline lookup yields CDR1 KGHSH and CDR2 LQKENI. Germline trimming cut 0 bases from V and 4 bases from J; bases unmatched to any gene: 3. CDR3 length equals 14 residues.

CDR3 residues: CSVARDSSNTEAFF. DNA for the CDR3: TGCAGCGTAGCGCGAGACAGCTCAAACACTGAAGCTTTCTTT. The genes are TRBV29-1 and TRBJ1-1; maybe TRBD1 (5 bases). This CDR3 is 14 amino acids long. V was shortened by 6 bases and J by 2 bases, with 16 bases between the two germline ends. The V gene's germline CDR1 is SQVTM and CDR2 ANQGSEA.

This chain joins TRBV2 and TRBJ2-1, with a weak D call TRBD1 (6 bases). In germline, CDR1 is SNHLY, CDR2 FYNNEI. CDR3 length equals 12 residues. V was shortened by 6 bases and J by 7 bases, with 10 bases between the two germline ends. The CDR3 DNA is TGTGCCAGCAGGGACAGCCTTAATGAGCAGTTCTTC. This translates into CASRDSLNEQFF.

This clone was recorded only once. J is TRBJ1-2 and V is TRBV18; D gene unclear. CDR1 and CDR2 (germline): KGHSH, LQKENI. The CDR3 covers 16 residues. V was pared by 4 bases and J by 4 bases, with 19 bases between. This CDR3 reads CASSLAEGSVSYGYTF. In DNA, the CDR3 is TGTGCCAGCTCACTGGCAGAGGGTTCAGTGTCCTATGGCTACACCTTC.

The rearrangement joins TRBV18 to TRBJ1-2; TRBD1 matches 7 bases. Germline V gene data show CDR1 as KGHSH and CDR2 as LQKENI. The CDR3 covers 13 residues. V lost 4 bases and J lost 6; bases outside the gene matches: 5. CDR3: CASSLGTEDGYTF. Here the CDR3 DNA reads TGTGCCAGCTCACTCGGGACAGAAGATGGCTACACCTTC.

The gene calls are TRBV5-1 and TRBJ1-2, with TRBD1 matching 8 bases. Germline V gene lookup returns CDR1 SGHRS and CDR2 YFSETQ. J lost 4 bases, V lost 1 base, and 3 bases had no gene match. This CDR3 contains 14 residues. The CDR3 DNA is TGCGCCAGCAGCTTGAACGGACAGGGCTATGGCTACACCTTC. Translated, it gives CASSLNGQGYGYTF.

This clone was recorded only once. This rearrangement joins TRBV29-1 to TRBJ1-2; D might be TRBD1 (5 bases). This CDR3 has 11 residues. Germline CDR1 reads SQVTM; CDR2 reads ANQGSEA. V lost 7 bases to trimming and J lost 6 bases, with 12 bases between them. DNA for the CDR3: TGCAGCGCCGGGACTGAGAATGGCTACACCTTC. Residues: CSAGTENGYTF.

In its sample, this clone was seen a few times. The rearrangement joins TRBV19 to TRBJ2-3; possibly TRBD1 for D (6 bases). Germline V gene data show CDR1 as LNHDA and CDR2 as SQIVND (reference sequence). The V end lost 7 bases, the J end lost 2 bases, and 10 bases lay between the germline ends. This CDR3 has 13 amino acids. The CDR3 loop is CASTPGVTDTQYF. The CDR3 region has the DNA TGTGCCAGTACCCCAGGGGTCACAGATACGCAGTATTTT.

V usage is TRBV25-1 and J usage is TRBJ2-2; 7 bases agree with TRBD1. The germline V gene has CDR1 MGHDK and CDR2 SYGVNS. Germline trimming cut 3 bases from V and 6 bases from J; bases unmatched to any gene: 10. The CDR3 has 16 residues. The CDR3: CASSDTRQGGAGELFF. The CDR3 coding sequence is TGTGCCAGCAGTGATACAAGACAGGGCGGAGCCGGGGAGCTGTTTTTT. Full variable domain (remainder filled in from reference TRBV25-1 and TRBJ2-2): EADIYQTPRYLVIGTGKKITLECSQTMGHDKMYWYQQDPGMELHLIHYSYGVNSTEKGDLSSESTVSRIRTEHFPLTLESARPSHTSQYLCASSDTRQGGAGELFFGEGSRLTVL.

The chain has TRBV4-1 and TRBJ2-1, with TRBD2 matching over 9 bases. Trimming at V came to 0 bases and at J to 6 bases, leaving 9 bases not matched to a gene. CDR3 length equals 17 residues. The germline CDR1 and CDR2 sequences are MGHRA and YSYEKL. CDR3 bases: TGCGCCAGCAGCCAAGAAGGGTGGGGAGCGGGAGGCAATGAGCAGTTCTTC. This gives the protein CASSQEGWGAGGNEQFF.

The V call is TRBV6-6, the J call TRBJ2-7, with 8 bases matching TRBD1. Germline CDR1 and CDR2: MNHNY and SVGAGI (reference sequence). This CDR3 has 13 residues. J lost 5 bases, V lost 6 bases, and 6 bases had no gene match. CDR3 sequence: CASSRGQGDEQYF. For the CDR3, the DNA is TGTGCCAGCAGCCGCGGACAGGGCGACGAGCAGTACTTC.

In its sample, this clone was seen a few times. The chain carries TRBV13 and TRBJ2-7; TRBD1 matches 9 bases. V lost 7 bases and J lost 1; bases outside the gene matches: 11. There are 16 residues in the CDR3. Per germline, CDR1 PRHDT and CDR2 FYEKMQ (reference sequence). The DNA for the CDR3 is TGTGCCAGCAATTCTGTTACCGGGACAGGGTCCTACGAGCAGTACTTC. Its protein product is CASNSVTGTGSYEQYF.

The rearrangement joins TRBV5-1 to TRBJ2-1; 9 positions match TRBD1. Trimming cost V 0 bases and J 7 bases; bases outside gene matches: 8. Per germline, CDR1 SGHRS and CDR2 YFSETQ. The CDR3 length is 16 residues. CDR3 protein: CASSLAPGTGRNEQFF. The CDR3 coding sequence is TGCGCCAGCAGCTTGGCCCCCGGGACAGGGCGTAATGAGCAGTTCTTC.

The rearrangement joins TRBV7-8 to TRBJ2-2; TRBD1 aligns across 8 bases. Trimming at V came to 4 bases and at J to 7 bases, leaving 8 bases not matched to a gene. The CDR3 length is 15 residues. Germline CDR1 is SGHVS and CDR2 is FQNEAQ. CDR3 bases: TGTGCCAGCAGCTCTCCGGGACAGGCGGGCGGGGAGCTGTTTTTT. Protein sequence: CASSSPGQAGGELFF.

The chain links TRBV7-9 to TRBJ1-1; 9 bases are a match to TRBD1. The germline V gene encodes CDR1 SEHNR and CDR2 FQNEAQ (reference sequence). The J segment lost 7 bases and the V segment lost 2 bases, leaving 2 bases of the junction unmatched. The CDR3 is 13 amino acids. The DNA for the CDR3 is TGTGCCAGCAGCTTACCGGGACAGGGTGAAGCTTTCTTT. Residues: CASSLPGQGEAFF.

CDR3 nucleotide sequence: TGTGCCAGCTCTCGACAAGCGGGGGGGAACACAGATACGCAGTATTTT. The encoded protein is CASSRQAGGNTDTQYF. The chain joins TRBV18 to TRBJ2-3, with 10 bases fitting TRBD2. With V trimmed by 6 bases and J by 2 bases, 8 bases remained unmatched. The CDR3 totals 16 residues. The germline gives CDR1 KGHSH, CDR2 LQKENI. The entire variable domain, with the rest obtained from reference TRBV18 and TRBJ2-3, is as follows: NAGVMQNPRHLVRRRGQEARLRCSPMKGHSHVYWYRQLPEEGLKFMVYLQKENIIDESGMPKERFSAEFPKEGPSILRIQQVVRGDSAAYFCASSRQAGGNTDTQYFGPGTRLTVL.

This chain uses TRBV9 with TRBJ2-1, with 11 bases lining up with TRBD2. With 4 bases clipped from V and 7 bases from J, the junction kept 13 bases outside the gene matches. The CDR3 loop spans 17 amino acids. The V gene's germline CDR1 is SGDLS and CDR2 YYNGEE. CDR3 nucleotide sequence: TGTGCCAGCAGCCCCCGACCGACTAGCGGGATGGGGAATGAGCAGTTCTTC. Amino acid sequence: CASSPRPTSGMGNEQFF.

The rearrangement uses TRBV6-1 and TRBJ2-7, with D unclear. V lost 6 bases, J lost 0 bases, and 12 bases lay in between. The CDR3 totals 14 residues. Germline V gives CDR1 MNHNS, CDR2 SASEGT. CDR3 protein: CASSSMELSYEQYF. CDR3 DNA: TGTGCCAGCAGCTCAATGGAGCTCTCCTACGAGCAGTACTTC.

The chain has TRBV7-2 and TRBJ2-3; 9 bases fit TRBD2. CDR1 is SGHTA, CDR2 FQGNSA, per germline. This CDR3 contains 17 residues. V dropped 5 bases and J dropped 4; count of bases not matched to a gene: 13. The CDR3 sequence is CASSLKIAGASADTQYF. For the CDR3, the DNA is TGTGCCAGCAGCCTAAAGATAGCGGGAGCGAGCGCAGATACGCAGTATTTT.

This clone was observed a single time. J is TRBJ1-1 and V is TRBV10-3; 11 bases match TRBD1. V lost 6 bases and J lost 1; bases outside the gene matches: 7. Germline V gene data show CDR1 as ENHRY and CDR2 as SYGVKD. This CDR3 has 16 amino acids. In DNA, the CDR3 is TGTGCCATCAGCAGGACAGGGGGCGAAGAGAACACTGAAGCTTTCTTT. Amino acids: CAISRTGGEENTEAFF.

The chain carries TRBV5-4 and TRBJ2-7, with D possibly matching TRBD2 (5 bases). The CDR3 consists of 13 residues. CDR1 is SGHNT, CDR2 YYREEE, per germline (reference sequence). Between the trimmed V and J ends, which lost 0 bases and 8 bases, there was a span of 12 bases. The CDR3 DNA reads TGTGCCAGCAGCTTGGACTCGGAGACTAAGCAGTACTTC. Its translation: CASSLDSETKQYF.